This T cell receptor beta chain was observed in a study of vaccination effects on CD4 cells after COVID-19. Clones were sequenced by immunoSEQ multiplex PCR, and TCRdb holds only the in-frame ones, with some missing. The sample lists 45,000 to 75,000 clones, over 60% occurring once. Having been cultured for 10 days, the cells underwent CD4+ T cell isolation. On this clone itself: Its target is not known.

The V and J ends lost 6 bases and 5 bases respectively, with 4 bases between them. In germline, CDR1 is MNHNY, CDR2 SVGAGI (reference sequence). This CDR3 is 11 amino acids long. General study points: Both infection-induced and vaccine-induced clones contracted markedly at late post-vaccination timepoints.

This sequence was found in a human donor who received a COVID-19 vaccine. This chain uses TRBV6-6 with TRBJ2-2; unclear D gene. Material: CD4+ T cells from PBMCs cultured without peptide, obtained before COVID-19 vaccination. The CDR3 here is CASRTTGELFF. The CDR3 bases are TGTGCCAGCAGGACTACCGGGGAGCTGTTTTTT.